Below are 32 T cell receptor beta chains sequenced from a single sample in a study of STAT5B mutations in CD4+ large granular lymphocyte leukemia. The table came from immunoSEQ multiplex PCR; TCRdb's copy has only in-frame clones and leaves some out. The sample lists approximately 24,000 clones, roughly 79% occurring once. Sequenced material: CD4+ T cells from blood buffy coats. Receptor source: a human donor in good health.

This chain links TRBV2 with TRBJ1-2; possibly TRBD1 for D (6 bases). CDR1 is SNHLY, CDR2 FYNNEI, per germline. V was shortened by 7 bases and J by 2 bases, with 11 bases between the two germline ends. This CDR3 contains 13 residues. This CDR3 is CASTYGTNYGYTF. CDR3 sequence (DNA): TGTGCCAGCACCTACGGGACAAACTATGGCTACACCTTC.

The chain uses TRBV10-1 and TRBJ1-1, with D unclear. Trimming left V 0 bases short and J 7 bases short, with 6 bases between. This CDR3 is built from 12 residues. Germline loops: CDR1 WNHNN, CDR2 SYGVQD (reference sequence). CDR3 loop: CASSESVGEAFF. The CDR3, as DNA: TGCGCCAGCAGTGAGTCGGTAGGTGAAGCTTTCTTT.

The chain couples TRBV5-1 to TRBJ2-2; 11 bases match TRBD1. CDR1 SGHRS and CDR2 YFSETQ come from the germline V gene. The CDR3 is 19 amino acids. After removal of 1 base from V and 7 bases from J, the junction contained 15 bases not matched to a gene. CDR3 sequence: CASSLFPSSRTGGIGELFF. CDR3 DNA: TGCGCCAGCAGCTTGTTCCCCAGTAGCCGGACAGGGGGCATCGGGGAGCTGTTTTTT.

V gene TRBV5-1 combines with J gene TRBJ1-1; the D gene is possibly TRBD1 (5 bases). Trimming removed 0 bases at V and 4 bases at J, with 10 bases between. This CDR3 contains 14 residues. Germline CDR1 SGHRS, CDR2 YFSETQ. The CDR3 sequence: CASSLGGEGTEAFF. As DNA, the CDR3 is TGCGCCAGCAGCTTGGGAGGGGAGGGCACTGAAGCTTTCTTT.

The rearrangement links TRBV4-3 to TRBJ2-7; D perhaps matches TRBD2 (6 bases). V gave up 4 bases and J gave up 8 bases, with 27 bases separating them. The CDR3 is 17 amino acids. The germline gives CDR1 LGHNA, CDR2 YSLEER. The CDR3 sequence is CASSPEEGLSGEDKQYF. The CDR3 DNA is TGCGCCAGCAGCCCGGAGGAGGGCCTTTCGGGAGAGGACAAGCAGTACTTC.

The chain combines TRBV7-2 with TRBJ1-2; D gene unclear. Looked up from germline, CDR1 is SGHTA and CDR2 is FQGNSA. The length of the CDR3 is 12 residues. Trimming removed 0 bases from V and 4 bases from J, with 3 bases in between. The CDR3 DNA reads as TGTGCCAGCAGCTTAGCCGGCTATGGCTACACCTTC. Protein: CASSLAGYGYTF.

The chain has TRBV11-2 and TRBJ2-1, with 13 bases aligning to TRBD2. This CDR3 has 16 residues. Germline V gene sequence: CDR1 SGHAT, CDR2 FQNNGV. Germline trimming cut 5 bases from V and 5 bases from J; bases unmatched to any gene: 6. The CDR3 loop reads CASSPSGTSGDNEQFF. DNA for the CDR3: TGTGCCAGCAGCCCATCAGGGACTAGCGGGGACAATGAGCAGTTCTTC.

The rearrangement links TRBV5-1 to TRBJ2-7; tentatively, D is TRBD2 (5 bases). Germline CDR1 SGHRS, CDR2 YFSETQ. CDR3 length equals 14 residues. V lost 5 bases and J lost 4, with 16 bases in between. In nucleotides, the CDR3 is TGCGCCAGCAGTACCGCGGGCCAACTTTACGAGCAGTACTTC. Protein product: CASSTAGQLYEQYF. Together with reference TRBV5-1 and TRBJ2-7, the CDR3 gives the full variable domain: KAGVTQTPRYLIKTRGQQVTLSCSPISGHRSVSWYQQTPGQGLQFLFEYFSETQRNKGNFPGRFSGRQFSNSRSEMNVSTLELGDSALYLCASSTAGQLYEQYFGPGTRLTVT.

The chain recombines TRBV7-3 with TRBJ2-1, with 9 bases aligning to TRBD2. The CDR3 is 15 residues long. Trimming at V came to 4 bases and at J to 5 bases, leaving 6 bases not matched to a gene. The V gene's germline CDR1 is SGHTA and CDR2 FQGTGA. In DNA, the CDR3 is TGTGCCAGCAGCTCCGGGGGACTAGCTAACAATGAGCAGTTCTTC. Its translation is CASSSGGLANNEQFF.

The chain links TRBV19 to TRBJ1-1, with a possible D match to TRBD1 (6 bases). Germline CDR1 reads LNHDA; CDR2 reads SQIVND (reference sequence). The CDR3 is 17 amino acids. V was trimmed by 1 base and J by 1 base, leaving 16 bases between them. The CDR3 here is CASSIAGAGFSNTEAFF. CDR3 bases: TGTGCCAGTAGTATAGCAGGGGCGGGATTTTCGAACACTGAAGCTTTCTTT.

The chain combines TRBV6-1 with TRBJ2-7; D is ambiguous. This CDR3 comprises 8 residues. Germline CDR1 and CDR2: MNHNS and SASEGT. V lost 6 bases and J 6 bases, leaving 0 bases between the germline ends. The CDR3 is CASSEQYF. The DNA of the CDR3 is TGTGCCAGCAGCGAGCAGTACTTC.

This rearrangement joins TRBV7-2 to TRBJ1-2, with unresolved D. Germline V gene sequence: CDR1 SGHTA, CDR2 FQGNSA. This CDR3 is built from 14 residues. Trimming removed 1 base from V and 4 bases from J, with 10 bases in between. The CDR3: CASSLGSGIYGYTF. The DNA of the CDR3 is TGTGCCAGCAGCTTAGGTTCAGGTATCTATGGCTACACCTTC.

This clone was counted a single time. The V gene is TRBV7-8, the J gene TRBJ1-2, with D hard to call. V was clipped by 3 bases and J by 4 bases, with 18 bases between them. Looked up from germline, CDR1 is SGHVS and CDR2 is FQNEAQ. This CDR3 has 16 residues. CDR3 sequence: CASSFNAEVFGYGYTF. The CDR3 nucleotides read TGTGCCAGCAGCTTCAACGCGGAGGTTTTTGGCTATGGCTACACCTTC.

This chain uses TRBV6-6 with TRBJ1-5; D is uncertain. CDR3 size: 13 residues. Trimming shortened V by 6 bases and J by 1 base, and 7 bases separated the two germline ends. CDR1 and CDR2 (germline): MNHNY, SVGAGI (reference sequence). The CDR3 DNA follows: TGTGCCAGCAGCCGCGGGAGCAATCAGCCCCAGCATTTT. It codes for CASSRGSNQPQHF.

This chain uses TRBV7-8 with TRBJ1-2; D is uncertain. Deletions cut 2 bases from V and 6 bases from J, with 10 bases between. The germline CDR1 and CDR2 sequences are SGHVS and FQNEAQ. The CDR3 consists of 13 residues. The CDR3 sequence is CASSLSLVHGYTF. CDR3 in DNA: TGTGCCAGCAGCTTATCCCTAGTCCATGGCTACACCTTC.

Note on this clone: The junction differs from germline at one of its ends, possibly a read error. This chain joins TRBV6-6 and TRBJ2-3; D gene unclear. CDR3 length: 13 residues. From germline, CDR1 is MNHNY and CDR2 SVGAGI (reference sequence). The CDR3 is CASSSWYTDAQYF. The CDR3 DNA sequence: TGTGCCAGCAGTTCATGGTACACAGATGCGCAGTATTTT.

CDR3 in DNA: TGCGCCAGCAGCCAAGCTCAGGGGGGAAATGAAAAACTGTTTTTT. Translated: CASSQAQGGNEKLFF. The V call is TRBV4-1, the J call TRBJ1-4; 7 nucleotides line up with TRBD1. The CDR3 covers 15 residues. The trim removed 1 base at V and 5 bases at J, leaving 4 bases unmatched. Germline assignment: CDR1 MGHRA and CDR2 YSYEKL.

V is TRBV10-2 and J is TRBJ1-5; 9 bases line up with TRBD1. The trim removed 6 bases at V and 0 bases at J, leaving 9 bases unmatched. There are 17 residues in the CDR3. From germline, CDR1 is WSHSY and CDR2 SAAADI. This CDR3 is CASRRSQGALSNQPQHF. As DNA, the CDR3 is TGCGCCAGCAGACGATCACAGGGGGCCCTTAGCAATCAGCCCCAGCATTTT.

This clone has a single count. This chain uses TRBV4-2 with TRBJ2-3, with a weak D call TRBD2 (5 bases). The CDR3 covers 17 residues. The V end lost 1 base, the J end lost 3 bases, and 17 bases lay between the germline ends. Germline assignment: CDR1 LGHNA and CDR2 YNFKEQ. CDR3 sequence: CASSQGLRGSQTDTQYF. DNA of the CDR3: TGTGCCAGCAGCCAAGGGCTCCGGGGTTCGCAAACAGATACGCAGTATTTT.

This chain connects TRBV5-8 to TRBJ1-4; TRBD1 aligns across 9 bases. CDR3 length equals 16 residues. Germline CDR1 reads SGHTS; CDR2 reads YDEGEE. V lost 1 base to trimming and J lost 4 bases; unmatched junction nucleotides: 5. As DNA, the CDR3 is TGTGCCAGCAGCTTGAACAGGGGGCATGTTAATGAAAAACTGTTTTTT. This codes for CASSLNRGHVNEKLFF.

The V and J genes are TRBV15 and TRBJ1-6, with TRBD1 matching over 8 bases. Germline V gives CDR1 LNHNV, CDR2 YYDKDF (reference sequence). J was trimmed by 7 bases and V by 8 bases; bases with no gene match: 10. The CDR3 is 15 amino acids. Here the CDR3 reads CATRPTGAGNSPLHF. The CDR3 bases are TGTGCCACCCGCCCGACAGGGGCTGGCAATTCACCCCTCCACTTT.

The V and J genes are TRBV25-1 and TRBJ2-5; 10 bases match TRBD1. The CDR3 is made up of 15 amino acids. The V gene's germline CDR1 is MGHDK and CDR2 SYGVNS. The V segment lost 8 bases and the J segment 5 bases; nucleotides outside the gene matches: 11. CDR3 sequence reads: CASLPDRGRWETQYF. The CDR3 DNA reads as TGTGCCAGCCTACCAGACAGGGGGCGTTGGGAGACCCAGTACTTC.

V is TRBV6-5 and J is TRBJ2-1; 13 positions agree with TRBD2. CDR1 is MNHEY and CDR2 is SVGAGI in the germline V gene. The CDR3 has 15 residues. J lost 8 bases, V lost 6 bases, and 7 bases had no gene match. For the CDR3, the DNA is TGTGCCAGCAGCTGGACTAGCGGGAGAGTCGATGAGCAGTTCTTC. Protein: CASSWTSGRVDEQFF.

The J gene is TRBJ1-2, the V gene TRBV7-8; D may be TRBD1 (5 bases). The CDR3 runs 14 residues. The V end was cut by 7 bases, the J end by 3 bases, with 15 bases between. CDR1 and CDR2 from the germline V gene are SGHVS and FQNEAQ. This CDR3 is CASTSAGTHYGYTF. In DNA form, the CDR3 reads TGTGCCAGCACAAGCGCTGGGACGCACTATGGCTACACCTTC.

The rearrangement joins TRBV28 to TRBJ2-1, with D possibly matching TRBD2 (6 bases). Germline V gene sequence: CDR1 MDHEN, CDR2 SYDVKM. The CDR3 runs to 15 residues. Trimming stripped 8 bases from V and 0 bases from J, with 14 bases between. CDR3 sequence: CASVHRDSSYNEQFF. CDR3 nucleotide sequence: TGTGCCAGCGTCCACCGGGACTCCTCCTACAATGAGCAGTTCTTC.

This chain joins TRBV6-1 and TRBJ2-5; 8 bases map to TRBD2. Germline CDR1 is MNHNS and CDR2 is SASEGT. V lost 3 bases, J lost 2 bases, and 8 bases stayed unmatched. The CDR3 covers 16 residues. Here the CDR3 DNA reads TGTGCCAGCAGTGAGCATAGCGGGGCCGCACAAGAGACCCAGTACTTC. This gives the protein CASSEHSGAAQETQYF.

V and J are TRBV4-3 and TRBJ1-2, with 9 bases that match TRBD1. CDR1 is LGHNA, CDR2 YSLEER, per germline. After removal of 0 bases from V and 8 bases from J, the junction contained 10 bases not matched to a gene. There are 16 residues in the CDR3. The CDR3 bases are TGCGCCAGCAGCCAAGATCCCCATACAGGGGGCGGGGGCTACACCTTC. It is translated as CASSQDPHTGGGGYTF.

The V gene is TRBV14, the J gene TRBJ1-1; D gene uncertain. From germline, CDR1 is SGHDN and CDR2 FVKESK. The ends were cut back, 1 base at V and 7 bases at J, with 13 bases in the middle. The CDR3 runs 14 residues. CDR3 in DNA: TGTGCCAGCAGCCAAGCGGGCCTCCGGGGTGAAGCTTTCTTT. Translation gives CASSQAGLRGEAFF.

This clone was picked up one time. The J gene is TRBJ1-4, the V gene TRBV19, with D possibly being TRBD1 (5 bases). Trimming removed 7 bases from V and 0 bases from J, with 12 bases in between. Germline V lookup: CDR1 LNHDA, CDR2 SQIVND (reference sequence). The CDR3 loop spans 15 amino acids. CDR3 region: CASKFPGATNEKLFF. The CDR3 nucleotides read TGTGCCAGTAAATTCCCGGGGGCAACTAATGAAAAACTGTTTTTT. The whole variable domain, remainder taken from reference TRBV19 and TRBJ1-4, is DGGITQSPKYLFRKEGQNVTLSCEQNLNHDAMYWYRQDPGQGLRLIYYSQIVNDFQKGDIAEGYSVSREKKESFPLTVTSAQKNPTAFYLCASKFPGATNEKLFFGSGTQLSVL.

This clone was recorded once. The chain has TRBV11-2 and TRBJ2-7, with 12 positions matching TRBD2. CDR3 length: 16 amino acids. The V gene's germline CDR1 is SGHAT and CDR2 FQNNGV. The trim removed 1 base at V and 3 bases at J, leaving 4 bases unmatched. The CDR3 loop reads CASSLASSGGVYEQYV. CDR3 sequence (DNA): TGTGCCAGCAGCTTAGCTTCTAGCGGGGGGGTCTACGAGCAGTACGTC.

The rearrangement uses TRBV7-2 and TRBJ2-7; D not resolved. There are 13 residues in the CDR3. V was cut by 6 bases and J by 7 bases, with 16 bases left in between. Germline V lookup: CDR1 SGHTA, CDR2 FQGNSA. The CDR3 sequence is CASSNVRSEEQYF. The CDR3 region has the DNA TGTGCCAGCAGTAACGTGAGGAGTGAGGAGCAGTACTTC.

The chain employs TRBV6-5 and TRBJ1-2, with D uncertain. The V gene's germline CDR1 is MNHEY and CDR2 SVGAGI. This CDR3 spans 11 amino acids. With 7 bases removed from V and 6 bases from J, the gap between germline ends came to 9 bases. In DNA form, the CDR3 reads TGTGCCAGCAATCATAGGAATGGCTACACCTTC. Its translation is CASNHRNGYTF.